The 19 T cell receptor beta chains given below trace back to one sample, sequenced in a study of shared clonotypes between healthy human individuals. Using immunoSEQ multiplex PCR, the repertoire was profiled, and TCRdb retains in-frame clones only, with some absent. Of over a million clones listed, roughly 74% are singletons. The sample consisted of memory CD4+ T cells from PBMCs. Noted subset: CD45RA-negative fraction. The receptors derive from a young man in good health. Some clones in this sample may be carry-over from other donors' samples.

V usage is TRBV18 and J usage is TRBJ1-1; D may be TRBD1 (6 bases). CDR3 length equals 17 residues. Trimming took off 2 bases at V and 1 base at J, with 17 bases between the two ends. Germline V CDR1 and CDR2: KGHSH, LQKENI. In nucleotides, the CDR3 is TGTGCCAGCTCACCAATCATCTTACAGGGAGGGAACACTGAAGCTTTCTTT. It yields the protein CASSPIILQGGNTEAFF. Using reference TRBV18 and TRBJ1-1 for the parts outside the CDR3, the full variable domain is NAGVMQNPRHLVRRRGQEARLRCSPMKGHSHVYWYRQLPEEGLKFMVYLQKENIIDESGMPKERFSAEFPKEGPSILRIQQVVRGDSAAYFCASSPIILQGGNTEAFFGQGTRLTVV.

V is TRBV28 and J is TRBJ1-5; 8 bases are shared with TRBD1. V shed 5 bases, J shed 6 bases, and the junction held 3 bases outside the gene matches. The V gene's germline CDR1 is MDHEN and CDR2 SYDVKM. CDR3 length: 13 amino acids. This chain's CDR3 is CASSVRGPQPQHF. The CDR3 DNA sequence: TGTGCCAGCAGTGTCAGGGGGCCTCAGCCCCAGCATTTT. Full variable domain (remainder filled in from reference TRBV28 and TRBJ1-5): DVKVTQSSRYLVKRTGEKVFLECVQDMDHENMFWYRQDPGLGLRLIYFSYDVKMKEKGDIPEGYSVSREKKERFSLILESASTNQTSMYLCASSVRGPQPQHFGDGTRLSIL.

This clone has only one observation. The chain links TRBV27 to TRBJ2-1; D may be TRBD2 (6 bases). Trimming stripped 6 bases from V and 0 bases from J, with 21 bases between. The CDR3 length is 18 residues. CDR1 is MNHEY, CDR2 SMNVEV, per germline (reference sequence). CDR3 coding DNA: TGTGCCAGCAGACCCAGTCTAGGTGGGACTGGCTCCTACAATGAGCAGTTCTTC. As protein: CASRPSLGGTGSYNEQFF.

The chain couples TRBV2 to TRBJ2-2; TRBD2 might be the D (6 bases). The CDR3 consists of 13 residues. Germline CDR1 reads SNHLY; CDR2 reads FYNNEI. Trimming removed 5 bases at V and 6 bases at J, with 10 bases between. CDR3 loop: CASSYGEAGELFF. The DNA of the CDR3 is TGTGCCAGCAGTTACGGGGAGGCCGGGGAGCTGTTTTTT.

The chain combines TRBV19 with TRBJ2-7; D is ambiguous. Germline CDR1 is LNHDA and CDR2 is SQIVND (reference sequence). The CDR3 runs to 14 residues. Between the trimmed V and J ends, which lost 6 bases and 2 bases, there was a span of 14 bases. The CDR3 nucleotides read TGTGCCAGTAGAAGATCCTACCTAACCTACGAGCAGTACTTC. It yields the protein CASRRSYLTYEQYF.

The chain uses TRBV28 and TRBJ2-6, with 7 bases matching TRBD1. CDR1 MDHEN and CDR2 SYDVKM come from the germline V gene. This CDR3 contains 21 residues. The ends lost 2 bases at V and 1 base at J; junction bases unmatched: 17. The chain's CDR3 is CASSLRDGWWTGDSGANVLTF. CDR3 DNA: TGTGCCAGCAGTTTAAGGGATGGTTGGTGGACAGGCGATTCTGGGGCCAACGTCCTGACTTTC.

The sample holds a few counts of this clone. J is TRBJ1-4 and V is TRBV9; tentative D call: TRBD1 (6 bases). The ends were cut back, 2 bases at V and 4 bases at J, with 9 bases in the middle. This CDR3 spans 14 amino acids. From germline, CDR1 is SGDLS and CDR2 YYNGEE. CDR3 coding DNA: TGTGCCAGCAGCGTTACAGGGATTAATGAAAAACTGTTTTTT. It yields the protein CASSVTGINEKLFF.

The V call is TRBV7-3, the J call TRBJ2-6; D unclear. Per germline, CDR1 SGHTA and CDR2 FQGTGA. V lost 0 bases, J lost 0 bases, and 6 bases lay in between. The CDR3 runs to 16 residues. The CDR3 region is CASSLTADSGANVLTF. DNA of the CDR3: TGTGCCAGCAGCTTAACGGCAGACTCTGGGGCCAACGTCCTGACTTTC.

The rearrangement links TRBV29-1 to TRBJ2-1; 9 bases are shared with TRBD1. This CDR3 has 14 residues. V lost 7 bases and J lost 3; bases outside the gene matches: 7. The V gene's germline CDR1 is SQVTM and CDR2 ANQGSEA. The DNA for the CDR3 is TGCAGCGGAAGTCCGGGACAGGGCTACAATGAGCAGTTCTTC. Translation: CSGSPGQGYNEQFF.

This sequence joins TRBV4-3 and TRBJ2-3; D uncertain. Germline V CDR1 and CDR2: LGHNA, YSLEER. V was trimmed by 0 bases and J by 4 bases, leaving 11 bases between them. CDR3 length equals 15 residues. The CDR3 DNA reads TGCGCCAGCAGCCAAGATAGGCTGGGTGCAGATACGCAGTATTTT. It encodes CASSQDRLGADTQYF.

The chain employs TRBV7-8 and TRBJ2-5, with D unresolved. This CDR3 spans 16 amino acids. V lost 5 bases to trimming and J lost 1 base, with 17 bases between them. Germline lookup yields CDR1 SGHVS and CDR2 FQNEAQ. The CDR3 spells CASSLRQLQIQETQYF. The CDR3 coding sequence is TGTGCCAGCAGCCTTAGGCAGCTGCAGATCCAAGAGACCCAGTACTTC.

V and J are TRBV13 and TRBJ1-1; D unresolved. Trimming took off 1 base at V and 7 bases at J, with 13 bases between the two ends. CDR3 length: 14 residues. From germline, CDR1 is PRHDT and CDR2 FYEKMQ (reference sequence). CDR3: CASSLVSEADEAFF. The CDR3 DNA follows: TGTGCCAGCAGCTTAGTCTCTGAGGCGGATGAAGCTTTCTTT.

This chain connects TRBV5-1 to TRBJ2-5; D call uncertain. The germline V gene has CDR1 SGHRS and CDR2 YFSETQ. This CDR3 is built from 13 residues. V was shortened by 0 bases and J by 0 bases, with 3 bases between the two germline ends. CDR3 residues: CASSLGYQETQYF. As DNA, the CDR3 is TGCGCCAGCAGCTTGGGGTACCAAGAGACCCAGTACTTC.

The CDR3 nucleotides read TGTGCCAGCAGGCGCGGGGGCTCTGGGGCCAACGTCCTGACTTTC. Translating gives CASRRGGSGANVLTF. The gene calls are TRBV6-1 and TRBJ2-6; 7 nucleotides align to TRBD2. This CDR3 spans 15 amino acids. Germline V CDR1 and CDR2: MNHNS, SASEGT. Unmatched junction bases numbered 2, after V lost 6 bases and J lost 0 bases.

V usage is TRBV19 and J usage is TRBJ2-3; D remains unclear. This CDR3 is 18 amino acids long. From germline, CDR1 is LNHDA and CDR2 SQIVND (reference sequence). V lost 9 bases and J lost 0, with 25 bases in between. CDR3 region: CARLTYPSLSSSTDTQYF. DNA of the CDR3: TGTGCCAGACTGACCTACCCGAGCCTTTCATCTAGCACAGATACGCAGTATTTT.

V and J are TRBV29-1 and TRBJ2-1, with a weak D call TRBD2 (5 bases). CDR3 size: 16 residues. V was clipped by 0 bases and J by 4 bases, with 16 bases between them. From germline, CDR1 is SQVTM and CDR2 ANQGSEA. CDR3 sequence reads: CSVEDNRAAIYNEQFF. CDR3 DNA: TGCAGCGTTGAAGATAATAGAGCGGCTATATACAATGAGCAGTTCTTC.

This rearrangement joins TRBV7-9 to TRBJ2-2; no definite D call. Germline values: CDR1 SEHNR, CDR2 FQNEAQ (reference sequence). Trimming took off 1 base at V and 0 bases at J, with 9 bases between the two ends. The CDR3 has 16 residues. CDR3: CASSLDFNSNTGELFF. The DNA for the CDR3 is TGTGCCAGCAGCTTAGATTTTAACTCGAACACCGGGGAGCTGTTTTTT. Full variable domain (missing parts from reference TRBV7-9 and TRBJ2-2): DTGVSQNPRHKITKRGQNVTFRCDPISEHNRLYWYRQTLGQGPEFLTYFQNEAQLEKSRLLSDRFSAERPKGSFSTLEIQRTEQGDSAMYLCASSLDFNSNTGELFFGEGSRLTVL.

The chain employs TRBV28 and TRBJ2-3, with 10 bases identical to TRBD1. In germline, CDR1 is MDHEN, CDR2 SYDVKM. This CDR3 is built from 17 residues. With V trimmed by 3 bases and J by 0 bases, 6 bases remained unmatched. The CDR3 here is CASSFRDRGSSTDTQYF. For the CDR3, the DNA is TGTGCCAGCAGTTTCAGGGACAGGGGATCGAGCACAGATACGCAGTATTTT.

Only a few counts were recorded for this clone. The J gene is TRBJ1-2, the V gene TRBV19; D might be TRBD1 (6 bases). Germline assignment: CDR1 LNHDA and CDR2 SQIVND (reference sequence). Trimming removed 10 bases at V and 8 bases at J, with 17 bases between. The CDR3 runs to 12 residues. The CDR3 bases are TGTGCCACCGCGGGGCAGGGACAAGGCTACACCTTC. Residues: CATAGQGQGYTF.